Listed here are 25 T cell receptor beta chains from one sample, sequenced in a study of blood T cell repertoires in COVID-19. Here immunoSEQ multiplex PCR was the method, and the copy in TCRdb shows in-frame clones only, minus some. The data hold about 370,000 clones, with approximately 88% observed a single time. The sample consisted of peripheral blood. These receptors were obtained from a woman aged 25-40 years with COVID-19, enrolled during active disease.

The rearrangement links TRBV7-2 to TRBJ2-7; the match to TRBD1 covers 8 bases. The CDR3 loop spans 14 amino acids. Germline V CDR1 and CDR2: SGHTA, FQGNSA. V was clipped by 1 base and J by 6 bases; unmatched bases: 5. The CDR3 spells CASSLEVRGREQYF. CDR3 nucleotides: TGTGCCAGCAGCTTAGAAGTCAGGGGGCGCGAGCAGTACTTC. Complete variable domain (other parts from reference TRBV7-2 and TRBJ2-7): GAGVSQSPSNKVTEKGKDVELRCDPISGHTALYWYRQSLGQGLEFLIYFQGNSAPDKSGLPSDRFSAERTGGSVSTLTIQRTQQEDSAVYLCASSLEVRGREQYFGPGTRLTVT.

The chain links TRBV5-5 to TRBJ2-3; D perhaps matches TRBD2 (5 bases). CDR3 length: 16 amino acids. V shed 4 bases and J shed 0 bases, with 15 bases lying between them. CDR1 and CDR2 from the germline V gene are SGHKS and YYEKEE (reference sequence). The CDR3 sequence is CASSAGLGPSTDTQYF. The DNA for the CDR3 is TGTGCCAGCAGCGCAGGACTCGGACCTAGCACAGATACGCAGTATTTT.

This chain connects TRBV27 to TRBJ1-1; 9 nucleotides line up with TRBD1. The ends lost 5 bases at V and 11 bases at J; junction bases unmatched: 9. The CDR3 spans 13 residues. Germline loops: CDR1 MNHEY, CDR2 SMNVEV (reference sequence). The CDR3 nucleotides read TGTGCCAGCAGTGGGGGACAGGGTTCGGCTGCTTTCTTT. The encoded protein is CASSGGQGSAAFF.

This clone was recorded once. The rearrangement links TRBV11-2 to TRBJ2-1, with 10 bases that match TRBD2. There are 17 residues in the CDR3. J was trimmed by 0 bases and V by 6 bases; bases with no gene match: 8. In germline, CDR1 is SGHAT, CDR2 FQNNGV. The CDR3 loop is CASRRRLAGRSYNEQFF. The DNA for the CDR3 is TGTGCCAGCAGACGCAGACTAGCGGGCCGCTCCTACAATGAGCAGTTCTTC.

The CDR3 region has the DNA TGTGCCAGCAGCTTTCTCTACGAGCAGTACTTC. Translating it yields CASSFLYEQYF. The chain joins TRBV13 to TRBJ2-7; D gene ambiguous. The CDR3 extends over 11 amino acids. V lost 3 bases and J 3 bases, leaving 3 bases between the germline ends. Germline loops: CDR1 PRHDT, CDR2 FYEKMQ (reference sequence).

For the CDR3, the DNA is TGTGCCAGCAGCTTATTCGGCAGCGTAGAAACCTACGAGCAGTACGTC. Translation: CASSLFGSVETYEQYV. The chain employs TRBV7-2 and TRBJ2-7; no clear D. Germline V gene sequence: CDR1 SGHTA, CDR2 FQGNSA. V lost 2 bases and J 2 bases, leaving 16 bases between the germline ends. The CDR3 loop spans 16 amino acids.

The chain joins TRBV6-1 to TRBJ2-7; D might be TRBD2 (5 bases). V was clipped by 3 bases and J by 0 bases, with 9 bases between them. The CDR3 runs to 14 residues. CDR1 and CDR2 from the germline V gene are MNHNS and SASEGT. DNA for the CDR3: TGTGCCAGCAGTGATGGTGGGAGCTCCTACGAGCAGTACGTC. It specifies CASSDGGSSYEQYV.

The genes are TRBV5-8 and TRBJ2-3; 8 bases agree with TRBD2. The V gene end was trimmed by 4 bases and the J gene end by 1 base; junction bases not matched to a gene: 8. The CDR3 is 16 amino acids. The germline V gene has CDR1 SGHTS and CDR2 YDEGEE. CDR3 sequence reads: CASSSERGRGTDTQYF. CDR3 bases: TGTGCCAGCAGCAGCGAGCGGGGGCGCGGCACAGATACGCAGTATTTT. The complete variable domain, with remaining parts taken from reference TRBV5-8 and TRBJ2-3, reads EAGVTQSPTHLIKTRGQQATLRCSPISGHTSVYWYQQALGLGLQFLLWYDEGEERNRGNFPPRFSGRQFPNYSSELNVNALELEDSALYLCASSSERGRGTDTQYFGPGTRLTVL.

The chain links TRBV23-1 to TRBJ2-1, with D hard to call. TRBV23-1 belongs to the ORF category, with a function that is uncertain. The CDR3 loop spans 12 amino acids. Trimming took off 7 bases at V and 5 bases at J, with 9 bases between the two ends. The CDR3 loop is CASILYDNEQFF. Here the CDR3 DNA reads TGCGCCAGCATCCTCTACGACAATGAGCAGTTCTTC.

The chain recombines TRBV7-2 with TRBJ2-5, with D possibly TRBD1 on 6 matching bases. Trimming took 2 bases from V and 5 from J, leaving 12 bases between them. Germline V gene data show CDR1 as SGHTA and CDR2 as FQGNSA. This CDR3 comprises 14 residues. CDR3 in amino acids: CASSLIRGVETQYF. For the CDR3, the DNA is TGTGCCAGCAGCTTAATCAGGGGAGTTGAGACCCAGTACTTC. Complete variable domain (other parts from reference TRBV7-2 and TRBJ2-5): GAGVSQSPSNKVTEKGKDVELRCDPISGHTALYWYRQSLGQGLEFLIYFQGNSAPDKSGLPSDRFSAERTGGSVSTLTIQRTQQEDSAVYLCASSLIRGVETQYFGPGTRLLVL.

J is TRBJ2-7 and V is TRBV7-9, with D possibly matching TRBD1 (6 bases). V was shortened by 1 base and J by 1 base, with 14 bases between the two germline ends. The CDR3 totals 16 residues. Germline CDR1 reads SEHNR; CDR2 reads FQNEAQ (reference sequence). This CDR3 is CASSLVGAGPSYEQYF. The CDR3 coding sequence is TGTGCCAGCAGCTTAGTGGGGGCAGGGCCTTCCTACGAGCAGTACTTC.

The chain combines TRBV28 with TRBJ1-1; 8 nucleotides match TRBD1. Germline V lookup: CDR1 MDHEN, CDR2 SYDVKM. The CDR3 is 13 residues long. With 7 bases clipped from V and 11 bases from J, the junction kept 12 bases outside the gene matches. CDR3 sequence reads: CASKENPQGAAFF. DNA of the CDR3: TGTGCCAGCAAAGAAAACCCGCAGGGGGCGGCTTTCTTT. Based on the CDR3 plus reference TRBV28 and TRBJ1-1, the full variable domain is DVKVTQSSRYLVKRTGEKVFLECVQDMDHENMFWYRQDPGLGLRLIYFSYDVKMKEKGDIPEGYSVSREKKERFSLILESASTNQTSMYLCASKENPQGAAFFGQGTRLTVV.

The chain combines TRBV12-3 or TRBV12-4 with TRBJ2-7; D gene ambiguous. The CDR3 is 12 residues long. The V gene lost 3 bases and the J gene lost 4 bases, with 7 bases spanning the gap. Here the CDR3 reads CASSFPPYEQYF. The CDR3 nucleotides read TGTGCCAGCAGTTTCCCCCCTTACGAGCAGTACTTC.

The CDR3 DNA follows: TGTGCCAGCAGCGCAACGGGACAGGGAAGGGCCTACACCTTC. It yields the protein CASSATGQGRAYTF. The gene calls are TRBV5-8 and TRBJ1-2; 9 bases fit TRBD1. This CDR3 has 14 residues. Germline values: CDR1 SGHTS, CDR2 YDEGEE. Unmatched junction bases numbered 11, after V lost 4 bases and J lost 10 bases.

The rearrangement links TRBV5-1 to TRBJ2-1, with D perhaps matching TRBD2 (6 bases). V lost 4 bases and J 7 bases, leaving 9 bases between the germline ends. The CDR3 spans 12 residues. Per the germline V gene, CDR1 is SGHRS and CDR2 is YFSETQ. Here the CDR3 reads CASSGSGNEQFF. The CDR3 nucleotides are TGCGCCAGCAGCGGTAGCGGTAATGAGCAGTTCTTC.

The rearrangement joins TRBV5-6 to TRBJ2-4; 9 bases line up with TRBD1. V trimming: 4 bases; J trimming: 9 bases; junction bases outside the gene matches: 8. Germline V gene data show CDR1 as SGHDT and CDR2 as YYEEEE. CDR3 length: 14 residues. The CDR3 protein is CASSPEQGASIQYF. CDR3 in DNA: TGTGCCAGCAGCCCGGAACAGGGGGCAAGCATTCAGTACTTC.

The chain has TRBV5-1 and TRBJ1-2; 9 positions agree with TRBD1. From germline, CDR1 is SGHRS and CDR2 YFSETQ. This CDR3 is 17 amino acids long. The V segment lost 5 bases and the J segment 1 base; nucleotides outside the gene matches: 12. CDR3 amino acids: CASSVSGQGPINYGYTF. CDR3 nucleotides: TGCGCCAGCAGTGTATCGGGACAGGGACCAATTAACTATGGCTACACCTTC.

The CDR3 loop is CASSESVHEQYF. The CDR3 DNA reads as TGTGCCAGCAGTGAAAGCGTCCACGAGCAGTACTTC. This chain joins TRBV2 and TRBJ2-7; no definite D call. Germline CDR1 is SNHLY and CDR2 is FYNNEI. CDR3 length: 12 residues. Deletions cut 2 bases from V and 5 bases from J, with 7 bases between.

The rearrangement links TRBV5-1 to TRBJ2-1; 10 positions match TRBD2. Germline-derived CDR1 and CDR2 are SGHRS and YFSETQ. The CDR3 length is 16 residues. V was pared by 0 bases and J by 2 bases, with 2 bases of the junction left unmatched. The CDR3 loop reads CASSLVLAGAYNEQFF. The CDR3 DNA is TGCGCCAGCAGCTTGGTCCTAGCGGGAGCCTACAATGAGCAGTTCTTC.

The gene calls are TRBV15 and TRBJ2-3; 9 nucleotides line up with TRBD1. With V trimmed by 2 bases and J by 3 bases, 3 bases remained unmatched. In germline, CDR1 is LNHNV, CDR2 YYDKDF (reference sequence). The CDR3 has 15 residues. CDR3 amino acids: CATSRPGQGTDTQYF. In DNA, the CDR3 is TGTGCCACCAGCAGACCGGGACAGGGTACAGATACGCAGTATTTT.

This clone was observed a handful of times. The chain uses TRBV7-9 and TRBJ1-5; no firm D call. The germline V gene has CDR1 SEHNR and CDR2 FQNEAQ (reference sequence). Trimming removed 5 bases at V and 2 bases at J, with 13 bases between. The CDR3 has 15 residues. CDR3 nucleotide sequence: TGTGCCAGCAGCCCTGGGCGAGTAGGCAATCAGCCCCAGCATTTT. It encodes CASSPGRVGNQPQHF.

V and J are TRBV11-2 and TRBJ2-5; perhaps TRBD1 as D (6 bases). Germline V gene lookup returns CDR1 SGHAT and CDR2 FQNNGV. V was clipped by 1 base and J by 2 bases, with 11 bases between them. This CDR3 region has 15 residues. CDR3 in amino acids: CASSLGLGQQETQYF. The CDR3 bases are TGTGCCAGCAGCTTAGGCCTAGGACAGCAAGAGACCCAGTACTTC.

V gene TRBV19 combines with J gene TRBJ1-2; D remains unclear. Trimming removed 3 bases at V and 3 bases at J, with 11 bases between. The germline CDR1 and CDR2 sequences are LNHDA and SQIVND (reference sequence). The CDR3 is made up of 14 amino acids. The CDR3 sequence: CASSMPSGDYGYTF. CDR3 in DNA: TGTGCCAGTAGTATGCCTTCCGGGGACTATGGCTACACCTTC.

The chain has TRBV9 and TRBJ2-2; TRBD2 might be the D (5 bases). CDR1 and CDR2 (germline): SGDLS, YYNGEE. This CDR3 is 16 amino acids long. Between the trimmed V and J ends, which lost 3 bases and 3 bases, there was a span of 15 bases. The CDR3 reads CASSAAGRGYTGELFF. The DNA of the CDR3 is TGTGCCAGCAGCGCCGCTGGGAGAGGGTACACCGGGGAGCTGTTTTTT.

The chain has TRBV28 and TRBJ2-5; 10 positions match TRBD1. CDR1 is MDHEN and CDR2 is SYDVKM in the germline V gene. This CDR3 contains 16 residues. The ends lost 5 bases at V and 2 bases at J; junction bases unmatched: 8. CDR3 sequence (DNA): TGTGCCAGCAGTAACCGGACAGGGGGTATTCAAGAGACCCAGTACTTC. Encoded protein: CASSNRTGGIQETQYF.